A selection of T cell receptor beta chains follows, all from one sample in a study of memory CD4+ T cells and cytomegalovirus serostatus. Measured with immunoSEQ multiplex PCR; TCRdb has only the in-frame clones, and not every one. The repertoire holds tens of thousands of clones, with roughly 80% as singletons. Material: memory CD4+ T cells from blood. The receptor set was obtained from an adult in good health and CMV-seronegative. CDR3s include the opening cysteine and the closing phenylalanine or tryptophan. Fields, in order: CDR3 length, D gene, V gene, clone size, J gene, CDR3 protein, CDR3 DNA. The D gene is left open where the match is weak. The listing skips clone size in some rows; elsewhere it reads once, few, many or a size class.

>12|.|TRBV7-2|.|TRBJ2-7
CASSLTEYEQYF
TGTGCCAGCAGCTTAACAGAATACGAGCAGTACTTC
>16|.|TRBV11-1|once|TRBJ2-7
CASSLRLGLRDSEQYF
TGTGCCAGCAGCTTACGTTTGGGGCTGAGGGACTCCGAGCAGTACTTC
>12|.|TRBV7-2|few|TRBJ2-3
CASRVWGTRTYF
TGTGCCAGCAGGGTGTGGGGGACGAGGACGTATTTT
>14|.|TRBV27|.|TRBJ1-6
CASSLARVDSPLHF
TGTGCCAGCAGTTTAGCTAGGGTGGATTCACCCCTCCACTTT
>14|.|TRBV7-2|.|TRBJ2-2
CASRSRGHTGELFF
TGTGCCAGCAGATCAAGGGGCCACACCGGGGAGCTGTTTTTT
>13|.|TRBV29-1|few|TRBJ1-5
CSVGSRGGQPQHF
TGCAGCGTTGGGTCCAGGGGAGGACAGCCCCAGCATTTT
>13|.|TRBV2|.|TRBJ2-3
CASSEWDTDTQYF
TGTGCCAGCAGTGAATGGGACACAGATACGCAGTATTTT
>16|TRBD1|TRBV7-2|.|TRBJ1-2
CASSQRRQGHNMDYTF
TGTGCCAGCAGCCAAAGGAGACAGGGCCATAATATGGACTACACCTTC
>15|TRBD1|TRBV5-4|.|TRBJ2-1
CASSPGTGGYNEQFF
TGTGCCAGCAGCCCAGGGACAGGGGGCTACAATGAGCAGTTCTTC
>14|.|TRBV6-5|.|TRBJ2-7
CASREGGRANEQYF
TGTGCCAGCAGAGAAGGGGGGAGGGCGAACGAGCAGTACTTC
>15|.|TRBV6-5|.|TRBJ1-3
CASSRGQTSGNTIYF
TGTGCCAGCAGTCGGGGACAAACCTCTGGAAACACCATATATTTT
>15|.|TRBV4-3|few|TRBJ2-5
CASSQGLGGQETQYF
TGCGCCAGCAGCCAAGGGTTAGGAGGACAAGAGACCCAGTACTTC
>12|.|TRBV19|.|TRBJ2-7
CASKDSSYEQYF
TGTGCCAGTAAAGACAGCTCCTACGAGCAGTACTTC
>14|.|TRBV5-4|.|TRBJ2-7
CASSLPSSRSEQYF
TGTGCCAGCAGCTTACCGAGTTCGCGGAGCGAGCAGTACTTC
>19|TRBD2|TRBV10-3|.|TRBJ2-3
CAISESTLAGGSSTDTQYF
TGTGCCATCAGTGAGTCGACACTAGCGGGGGGCTCCAGCACAGATACGCAGTATTTT
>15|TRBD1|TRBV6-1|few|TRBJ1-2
CASSAGQGGNYGYTF
TGTGCCAGCAGTGCTGGACAGGGGGGAAACTATGGCTACACCTTC
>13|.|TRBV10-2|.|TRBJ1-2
CASSEGQSYGYTF
TGCGCCAGCAGTGAGGGCCAGTCCTATGGCTACACCTTC
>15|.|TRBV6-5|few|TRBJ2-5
CASSSSGGRQETQYF
TGTGCCAGCAGTTCCTCCGGGGGGCGTCAAGAGACCCAGTACTTC
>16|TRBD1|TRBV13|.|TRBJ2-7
CASSLGQGYTIYEQYF
TGTGCCAGCAGCTTGGGACAGGGATACACGATCTACGAGCAGTACTTC
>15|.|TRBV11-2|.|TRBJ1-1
CASSLDRFGGAEAFF
TGTGCCAGCAGCTTAGATCGTTTCGGAGGGGCTGAAGCTTTCTTT
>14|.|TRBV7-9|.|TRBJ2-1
CASSSRTRNNEQFF
TGTGCCAGCAGCTCCCGGACTCGTAACAATGAGCAGTTCTTC
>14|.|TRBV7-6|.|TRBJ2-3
CASSPRGSTDTQYF
TGTGCCAGCAGCCCCCGGGGCAGCACAGATACGCAGTATTTT
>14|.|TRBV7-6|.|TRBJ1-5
CASSLARSNQPQHF
TGTGCCAGCAGCTTAGCGCGGAGCAATCAGCCCCAGCATTTT
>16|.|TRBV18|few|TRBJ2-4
CASSPPSTVTKNIQYF
TGTGCCAGCTCACCACCGTCCACAGTGACCAAAAACATTCAGTACTTC
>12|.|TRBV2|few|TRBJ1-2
CASIETTYGYTF
TGTGCCAGCATCGAGACAACGTATGGCTACACCTTC
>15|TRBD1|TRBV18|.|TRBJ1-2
CASSPLDRGDLGYTF
TGTGCCAGCTCACCCCTGGACAGGGGAGATTTGGGCTACACCTTC
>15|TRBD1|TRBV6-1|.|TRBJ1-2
CASSSLTGEPYGYTF
TGTGCCAGCTCGAGCCTGACAGGGGAGCCCTATGGCTACACCTTC
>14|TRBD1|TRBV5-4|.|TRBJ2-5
CASSPGTAEETQYF
TGTGCCAGCAGCCCCGGGACAGCCGAAGAGACCCAGTACTTC
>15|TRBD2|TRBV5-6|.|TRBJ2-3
CASSLRGGSTDTQYF
TGTGCCAGCAGCTTGCGGGGGGGAAGCACAGATACGCAGTATTTT
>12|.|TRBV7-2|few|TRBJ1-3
CASSLIGNTIYF
TGTGCCAGCAGCTTAATTGGGAACACCATATATTTT
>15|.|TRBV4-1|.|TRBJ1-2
CASSLYGGAEYGYTF
TGCGCCAGCAGCCTATATGGAGGGGCTGAGTATGGCTACACCTTC
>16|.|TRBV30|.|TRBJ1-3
CAWSVSGVYSGNTIYF
TGTGCCTGGAGTGTATCGGGAGTTTACTCTGGAAACACCATATATTTT
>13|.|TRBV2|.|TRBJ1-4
CASLQGKYEKLFF
TGTGCCAGCCTACAAGGAAAGTATGAAAAACTGTTTTTT
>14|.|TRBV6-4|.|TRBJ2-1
CASSESQGPNEQFF
TGTGCCAGCAGTGAATCCCAGGGTCCCAATGAGCAGTTCTTC
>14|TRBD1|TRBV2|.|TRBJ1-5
CATQMDRGNQPQHF
TGTGCCACACAGATGGACAGGGGAAATCAGCCCCAGCATTTT
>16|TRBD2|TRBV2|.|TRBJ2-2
CASKKSGGGNTGELFF
TGTGCCAGCAAAAAAAGCGGGGGCGGTAACACCGGGGAGCTGTTTTTT
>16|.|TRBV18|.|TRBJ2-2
CASSSDISSNTGELFF
TGTGCCAGCTCATCGGACATATCCTCGAACACCGGGGAGCTGTTTTTT
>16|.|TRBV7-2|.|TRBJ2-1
CASSLDGASVVNEQFF
TGTGCCAGCAGCTTAGACGGGGCCTCAGTGGTCAATGAGCAGTTCTTC